The 13 T cell receptor beta chains below were found in one sample sequenced in a study of blood T cell repertoires in COVID-19. Libraries were prepared by immunoSEQ multiplex PCR; TCRdb keeps only in-frame clonotypes and omits some of them. The sample records 300,000 or so clones, 70% to 90% being singletons. Specimen: PBMCs or T cells enriched from blood (not recorded which). The origin of the receptors is a woman between 25 and 40 years old who had recovered from COVID-19.

As to this clone: This sample includes further DNA sequences coding for the same CDR3. V is TRBV3-1 (or the pseudogene TRBV3-2) and J is TRBJ2-3; D gene uncertain. V dropped 1 base and J dropped 1 base, with 3 bases sitting between them. The CDR3 contains 13 residues. Germline lookup yields CDR1 LGHDT and CDR2 YNNKEL (reference sequence). In nucleotides, the CDR3 is TGTGCCAGCAGCCAAGGGCGCACAGATACGCAGTATTTT. It translates to CASSQGRTDTQYF.

The chain is built from TRBV18 and TRBJ1-6, with D possibly matching TRBD1 (6 bases). Germline-derived CDR1 and CDR2 are KGHSH and LQKENI. The CDR3 consists of 14 residues. Trimming shortened V by 4 bases and J by 6 bases, and 10 bases separated the two germline ends. CDR3 coding DNA: TGTGCCAGCTCACGTACAGGGTTTAATTCACCCCTCCACTTT. Protein sequence: CASSRTGFNSPLHF.

This chain connects TRBV6-5 to TRBJ1-2; weak D call: TRBD1 (6 bases). Germline CDR1 MNHEY, CDR2 SVGAGI. This CDR3 comprises 14 residues. V was cut by 6 bases and J by 7 bases, with 18 bases left in between. CDR3 DNA sequence: TGTGCCAGCAGCCCCGCCTGGGCCAGGGGTGGCTACACCTTC. Translated: CASSPAWARGGYTF.

This clone was recorded a few times. The chain has TRBV30 and TRBJ2-7, with 7 bases fitting TRBD2. The CDR3 length is 15 residues. CDR1 is GTSNPN, CDR2 SVGIG, per germline (reference sequence). The J segment lost 3 bases and the V segment lost 1 base, leaving 9 bases of the junction unmatched. The CDR3 loop is CAWSDPTLADYEQYF. CDR3 sequence (DNA): TGTGCCTGGAGTGACCCGACCCTAGCGGACTACGAGCAGTACTTC.

V is TRBV6-5 and J is TRBJ2-5; 9 nucleotides align to TRBD1. The germline V gene has CDR1 MNHEY and CDR2 SVGAGI. V shed 11 bases and J 4 bases; nucleotides not matched to a gene: 2. The CDR3 sequence is 11 residues long. CDR3 sequence reads: CAGGQGETQYF. The CDR3 nucleotides read TGTGCCGGGGGACAGGGAGAGACCCAGTACTTC.

In the case of this clone: Other DNA sequences in this sample translate to the same CDR3. The chain carries TRBV5-1 and TRBJ1-2; no reliable D call. The CDR3 spans 14 residues. Trimming pared 0 bases from V and 0 bases from J, leaving 6 bases between. Germline V lookup: CDR1 SGHRS, CDR2 YFSETQ. This CDR3 reads CASSLGTANYGYTF. DNA for the CDR3: TGCGCCAGCAGCTTGGGTACAGCTAACTATGGCTACACCTTC.

The chain combines TRBV2 with TRBJ2-1, with 10 bases lining up with TRBD1. The length of the CDR3 is 16 residues. Unmatched junction bases numbered 11, after V lost 7 bases and J lost 5 bases. Germline V gene sequence: CDR1 SNHLY, CDR2 FYNNEI. The CDR3 protein is CASIPWDRGYNNEQFF. DNA of the CDR3: TGTGCCAGCATCCCCTGGGACAGGGGTTACAACAATGAGCAGTTCTTC.

This chain's CDR3 is CASSPGTSGSYEQYF. As DNA, the CDR3 is TGTGCCAGCAGCCCCGGGACTAGCGGCTCCTACGAGCAGTACTTC. The chain couples TRBV3-1 (or the pseudogene TRBV3-2) to TRBJ2-7; the match to TRBD2 covers 11 bases. CDR3 length: 15 residues. V was pared by 4 bases and J by 0 bases, with 2 bases of the junction left unmatched. In germline, CDR1 is LGHDT, CDR2 YNNKEL (reference sequence).

This clone was recorded only once. Other DNA sequences in the same sample also yield this CDR3. The chain uses TRBV2 and TRBJ1-1, with D unresolved. Trimming shortened V by 5 bases and J by 5 bases, and 6 bases separated the two germline ends. This CDR3 is built from 11 residues. Germline CDR1 is SNHLY and CDR2 is FYNNEI. CDR3 DNA sequence: TGTGCCAGCAGTCGCGGGACTGAAGCTTTCTTT. Translating it yields CASSRGTEAFF. Filled out from reference TRBV2 and TRBJ1-1, the complete variable domain reads EPEVTQTPSHQVTQMGQEVILRCVPISNHLYFYWYRQILGQKVEFLVSFYNNEISEKSEIFDDQFSVERPDGSNFTLKIRSTKLEDSAMYFCASSRGTEAFFGQGTRLTVV.

This chain links TRBV5-8 with TRBJ1-1; tentative D call: TRBD1 (6 bases). The CDR3 runs to 14 residues. V gave up 0 bases and J gave up 5 bases, with 11 bases separating them. The germline gives CDR1 SGHTS, CDR2 YDEGEE. The CDR3 region has the DNA TGTGCCAGCAGCTTGGACGAGGGGGTTACTGAAGCTTTCTTT. It translates to CASSLDEGVTEAFF.

V and J are TRBV9 and TRBJ1-1, with D tentatively TRBD1 (5 bases). This CDR3 is built from 16 residues. Germline V gene sequence: CDR1 SGDLS, CDR2 YYNGEE. Trimming took 4 bases from V and 1 from J, leaving 17 bases between them. CDR3 DNA sequence: TGTGCCAGCAGCTCCCACGGGGGTTGGAAGAACACTGAAGCTTTCTTT. Translating gives CASSSHGGWKNTEAFF.

The chain recombines TRBV5-4 with TRBJ1-2; 10 bases are shared with TRBD1. The CDR3 contains 15 residues. Germline CDR1 is SGHNT and CDR2 is YYREEE (reference sequence). V was pared by 2 bases and J by 4 bases, with 5 bases of the junction left unmatched. The CDR3 region has the DNA TGTGCCAGCAGCTTCCCGACAGGGGGCAGCTATGGCTACACCTTC. It codes for CASSFPTGGSYGYTF.

V is TRBV9 and J is TRBJ2-1; 8 bases line up with TRBD2. This CDR3 has 16 residues. The V gene end was trimmed by 0 bases and the J gene end by 8 bases; junction bases not matched to a gene: 10. CDR1 and CDR2 from the germline V gene are SGDLS and YYNGEE. In DNA, the CDR3 is TGTGCCAGCAGCGTAGGGTTGGGGACTAGTGTCGATGAGCAGTTCTTC. Its protein is CASSVGLGTSVDEQFF.